This TCR beta chain was found in a study of blood T cells in healthy people across ages. This clonotype was picked up a small number of times. What it binds is not known. Germline CDR1 SNHLY, CDR2 FYNNEI. This CDR3 spans 14 amino acids. The germline V and J ends were trimmed by 5 bases and 12 bases, with 20 bases remaining between them. General study results and limits: Changes in expanded clonotypes were possibly confounded, as the CMV status of donors was unknown. PBMCs left unsorted prevented a conclusive naive versus antigen-experienced comparison.

Every donor gave about 9 milliliters of peripheral blood. A second about 6 to 11 cycle PCR used barcoded and J-beta primers. In TCRdb, the 5' RACE reads were re-called with MiXCR into one record per CDR3 protein. The data hold 650,000 to 950,000 distinct CDR3 sequences, with 40% to 50% observed a single time. The gene calls are TRBV2 and TRBJ2-1, with D unclear. The clonotype was recovered from a man aged 55 to 69 in good health. Sequencing used blood. The CDR3: CASSSRLANARQFF. In DNA, the CDR3 is TGTGCCAGCAGTTCCCGGCTGGCGAACGCACGGCAGTTCTTC.